The clone carrying this TCR beta chain has ten or more counts. Its target is not known. The data belong to a study of identical twins. CDR1 MNHEY and CDR2 SVGEGT come from the germline V gene. This CDR3 contains 14 residues. V lost 5 bases and J lost 1, with 9 bases in between. Template switching supplied a universal primer site; unique molecular identifiers were carried on the cDNA. TCRdb redid the calling of the 5' RACE reads with MiXCR, one entry per CDR3 protein. Here the sample spans hundreds of thousands of distinct CDR3 sequences, about 7.5% being singletons. Broader study findings: Weaker excess sharing between twins was seen in beta out-of-frame sequences. Cord blood's abundant beta clonotypes had fewer insertions, unlike memory repertoires.

These data also featured in a second study, about yellow fever vaccine responses in identical twins.

The clonotype originates from a woman aged 18-29 years in good health. Source material: memory (CD45RO+) T cells sorted from blood. The chain employs TRBV6-2 or TRBV6-3 and TRBJ2-1; D call uncertain. The CDR3 loop is CASSHLGSYNEQFF. For the CDR3, the DNA is TGTGCCAGCAGTCATCTAGGGTCCTACAATGAGCAGTTCTTC.